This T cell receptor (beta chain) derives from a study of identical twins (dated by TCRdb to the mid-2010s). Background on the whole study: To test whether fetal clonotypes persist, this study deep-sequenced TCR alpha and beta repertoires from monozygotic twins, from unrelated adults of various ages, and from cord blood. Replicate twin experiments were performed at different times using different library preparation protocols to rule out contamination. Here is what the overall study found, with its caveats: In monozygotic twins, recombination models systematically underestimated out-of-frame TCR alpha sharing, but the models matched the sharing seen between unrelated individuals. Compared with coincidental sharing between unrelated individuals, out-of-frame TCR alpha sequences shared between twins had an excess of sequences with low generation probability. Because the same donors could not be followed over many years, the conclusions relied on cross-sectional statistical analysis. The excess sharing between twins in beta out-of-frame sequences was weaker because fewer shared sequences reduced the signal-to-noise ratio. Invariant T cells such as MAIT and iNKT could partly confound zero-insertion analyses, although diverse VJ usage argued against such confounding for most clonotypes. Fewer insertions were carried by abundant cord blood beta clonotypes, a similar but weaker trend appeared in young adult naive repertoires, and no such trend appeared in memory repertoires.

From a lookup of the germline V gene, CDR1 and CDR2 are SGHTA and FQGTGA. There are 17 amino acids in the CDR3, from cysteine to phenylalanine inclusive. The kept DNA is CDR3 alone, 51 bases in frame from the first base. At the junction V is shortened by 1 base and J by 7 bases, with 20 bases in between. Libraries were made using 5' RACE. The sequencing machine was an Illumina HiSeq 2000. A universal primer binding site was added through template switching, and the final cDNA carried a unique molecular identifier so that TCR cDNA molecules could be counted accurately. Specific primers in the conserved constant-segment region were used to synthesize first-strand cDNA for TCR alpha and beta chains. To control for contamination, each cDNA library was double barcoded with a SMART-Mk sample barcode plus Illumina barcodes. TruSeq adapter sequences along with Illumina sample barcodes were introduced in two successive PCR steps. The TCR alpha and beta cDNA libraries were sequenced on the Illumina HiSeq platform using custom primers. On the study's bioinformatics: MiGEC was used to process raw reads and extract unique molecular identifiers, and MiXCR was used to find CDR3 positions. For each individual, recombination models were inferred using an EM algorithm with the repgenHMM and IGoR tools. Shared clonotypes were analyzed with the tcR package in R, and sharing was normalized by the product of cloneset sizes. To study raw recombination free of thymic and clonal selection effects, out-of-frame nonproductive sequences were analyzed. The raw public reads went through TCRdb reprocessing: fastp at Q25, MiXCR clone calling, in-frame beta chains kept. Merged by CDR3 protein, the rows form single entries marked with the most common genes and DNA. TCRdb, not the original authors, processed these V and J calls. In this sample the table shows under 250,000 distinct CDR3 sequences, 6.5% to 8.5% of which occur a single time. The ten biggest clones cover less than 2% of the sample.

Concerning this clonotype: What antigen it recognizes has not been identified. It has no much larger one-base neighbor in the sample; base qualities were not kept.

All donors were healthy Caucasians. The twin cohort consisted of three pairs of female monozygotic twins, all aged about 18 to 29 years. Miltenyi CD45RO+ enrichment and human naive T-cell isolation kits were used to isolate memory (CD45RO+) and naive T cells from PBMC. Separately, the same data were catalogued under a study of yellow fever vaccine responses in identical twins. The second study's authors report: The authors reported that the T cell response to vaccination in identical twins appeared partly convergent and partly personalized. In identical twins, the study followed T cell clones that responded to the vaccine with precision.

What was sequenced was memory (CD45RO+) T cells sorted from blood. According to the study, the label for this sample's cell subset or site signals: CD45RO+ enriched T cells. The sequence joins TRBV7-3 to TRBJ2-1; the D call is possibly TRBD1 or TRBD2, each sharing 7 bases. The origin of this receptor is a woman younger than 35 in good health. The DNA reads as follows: TGTGCCAGCAGCTTAAGGGGGGGTAGAACAGGGGCTAATGAGCAGTTCTTC. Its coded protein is CASSLRGGRTGANEQFF. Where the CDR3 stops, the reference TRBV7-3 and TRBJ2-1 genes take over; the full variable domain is GAGVSQTPSNKVTEKGKYVELRCDPISGHTALYWYRQSLGQGPEFLIYFQGTGAADDSGLPNDRFFAVRPEGSVSTLKIQRTERGDSAVYLCASSLRGGRTGANEQFFGPGTRLTVL.